This T cell receptor beta chain was captured in a study of OX40 agonist ivuxolimab in advanced cancers. Whole-study context: Patients were infused with ivuxolimab every 2 weeks at 0.01 to 10 mg/kg.

Germline lookup yields CDR1 ENHRY and CDR2 SYGVKD. The length of the CDR3 is 13 residues. The V end lost 4 bases, the J end lost 5 bases, and 11 bases lay between the germline ends. Using immunoSEQ multiplex PCR, the repertoire was profiled, and TCRdb retains in-frame clones only, with some absent. The sample lists some 130,000 clones, around 91% occurring once. The material was CD4+ or CD8+ T cells sorted from blood, obtained in a trial of the OX40 agonist ivuxolimab. The chain links TRBV10-3 to TRBJ1-1, with a tentative D call TRBD1 (6 bases). This sequence originates from an adult with an advanced solid tumor such as melanoma, head and neck, liver or kidney cancer. CDR3 region: CAISGRQETEAFF. Here the CDR3 DNA reads TGTGCCATCAGTGGAAGACAGGAGACTGAAGCTTTCTTT.